The TCR beta chain described here comes from a study of blood T cell repertoires in COVID-19. Background on the study: There were acute and convalescent COVID-19 samples, and they came from the United States, Italy and Spain. T cells, B-cell-depleted T cells, or PBMCs supplied cDNA or gDNA.

As handled by the study authors: Reference gene primer amplification in the assay estimated nucleated cell counts. Repertoires were generated with immunoSEQ multiplex PCR, while TCRdb's copy carries only in-frame clones and drops some. V and J calls and clone size follow that table, whereas D and trimming were derived from the DNA. The sample carries about 71,000 clones, 85% to 90% recorded once. CDR1 is KGHSH and CDR2 is LQKENI in the germline V gene. The junction had 6 bases not matched to a gene; V was cut back by 6 bases and J by 2 bases. The CDR3 is 15 amino acids. The source of this sequence is a man in his forties or fifties with active COVID-19. Material: peripheral blood. V usage is TRBV18 and J usage is TRBJ2-1; 8 bases are a match to TRBD2. CDR3 amino acids: CASSYRGGTYNEQFF. In DNA, the CDR3 is TGTGCCAGCTCCTATCGCGGGGGGACCTACAATGAGCAGTTCTTC.